This TCR beta chain was sequenced for a study of CD8 T cells in ankylosing spondylitis. As to this clonotype: The antigen is undetermined.

The study, taken as a whole, reports: Seven to nine highly homologous variants formed a TCR beta motif that appeared characteristic of ankylosing spondylitis blood. Disease-linked clones displayed a CD8+ phenotype and appeared relatively rarely in peripheral blood. Reactive arthritis synovial fluid and blood were previously reported to contain some motif variants. Reportedly, disease-linked clones are significantly enriched in ankylosing spondylitis patients' matched synovial fluid.

The V gene's germline CDR1 is SEHNR and CDR2 FQNEAQ (reference sequence). The CDR3 extends over 15 amino acids. The ends lost 7 bases at V and 8 bases at J; junction bases unmatched: 8. Scientists made TCR beta libraries using quantitative 5'-RACE with molecular barcodes. TCRdb independently ran MiXCR on the 5' RACE reads; one entry per CDR3 protein. There are some 840,000 distinct CDR3 sequences in the sample; around 11% occur only once, and 0.51% lies in the top ten. This chain joins TRBV7-9 and TRBJ2-1, with 13 bases matching TRBD2. This receptor was identified in a male donor with ankylosing spondylitis. The sample taken for sequencing was blood, either unsorted or a sorted T cell fraction (not recorded which). The CDR3 DNA sequence: TGTGCCAGCACCCTAGGACTAGCGGGAGATGATGAGCAGTTCTTC. Translated, it gives CASTLGLAGDDEQFF.